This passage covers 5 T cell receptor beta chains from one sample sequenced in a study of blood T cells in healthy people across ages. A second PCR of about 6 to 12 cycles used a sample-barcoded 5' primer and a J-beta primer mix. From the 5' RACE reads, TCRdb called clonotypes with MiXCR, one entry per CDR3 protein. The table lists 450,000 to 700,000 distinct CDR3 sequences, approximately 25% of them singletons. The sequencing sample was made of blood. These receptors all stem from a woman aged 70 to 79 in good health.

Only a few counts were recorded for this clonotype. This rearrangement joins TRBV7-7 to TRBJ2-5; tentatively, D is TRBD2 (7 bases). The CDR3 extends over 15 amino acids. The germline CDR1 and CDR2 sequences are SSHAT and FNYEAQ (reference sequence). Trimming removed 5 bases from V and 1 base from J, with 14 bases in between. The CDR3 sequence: CASSPPGGLQETQYF. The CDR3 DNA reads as TGTGCCAGCAGCCCCCCCGGGGGGCTCCAAGAGACCCAGTACTTC.

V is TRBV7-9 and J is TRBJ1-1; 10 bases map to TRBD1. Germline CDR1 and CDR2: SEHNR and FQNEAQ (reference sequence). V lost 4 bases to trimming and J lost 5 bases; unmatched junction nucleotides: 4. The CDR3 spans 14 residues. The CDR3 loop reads CASSSDRGWTEAFF. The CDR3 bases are TGTGCCAGCAGCTCGGACAGGGGGTGGACTGAAGCTTTCTTT. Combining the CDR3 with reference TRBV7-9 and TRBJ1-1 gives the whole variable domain DTGVSQNPRHKITKRGQNVTFRCDPISEHNRLYWYRQTLGQGPEFLTYFQNEAQLEKSRLLSDRFSAERPKGSFSTLEIQRTEQGDSAMYLCASSSDRGWTEAFFGQGTRLTVV.

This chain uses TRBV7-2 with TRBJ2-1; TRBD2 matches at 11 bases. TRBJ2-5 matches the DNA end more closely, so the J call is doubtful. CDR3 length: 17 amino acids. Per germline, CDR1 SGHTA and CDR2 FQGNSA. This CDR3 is CASSLALSLAGVETQYF. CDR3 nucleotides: TGTGCCAGCAGCTTAGCTCTTTCACTAGCGGGAGTCGAGACCCAGTACTTC.

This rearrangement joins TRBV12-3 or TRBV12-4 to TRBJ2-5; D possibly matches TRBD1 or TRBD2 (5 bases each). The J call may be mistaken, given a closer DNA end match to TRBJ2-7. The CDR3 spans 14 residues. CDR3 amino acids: CASSLTGPSYEQYF. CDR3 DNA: TGTGCCAGCAGTTTAACGGGACCCTCCTACGAGCAGTACTTC.

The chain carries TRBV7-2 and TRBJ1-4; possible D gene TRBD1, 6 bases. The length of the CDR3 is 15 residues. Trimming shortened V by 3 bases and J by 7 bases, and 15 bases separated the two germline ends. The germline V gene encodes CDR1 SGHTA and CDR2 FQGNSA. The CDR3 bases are TGTGCCAGCAGCTTGGGAACAGGGTTTAGTGAAAAACTGTTTTTT. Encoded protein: CASSLGTGFSEKLFF.